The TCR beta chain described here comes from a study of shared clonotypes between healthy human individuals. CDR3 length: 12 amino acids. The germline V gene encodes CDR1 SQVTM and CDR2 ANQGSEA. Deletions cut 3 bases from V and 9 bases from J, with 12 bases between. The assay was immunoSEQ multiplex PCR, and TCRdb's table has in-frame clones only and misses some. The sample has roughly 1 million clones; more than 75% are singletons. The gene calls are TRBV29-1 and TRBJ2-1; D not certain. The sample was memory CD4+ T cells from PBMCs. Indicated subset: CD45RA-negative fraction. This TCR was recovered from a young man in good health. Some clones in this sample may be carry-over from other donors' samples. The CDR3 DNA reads TGCAGCGTTGATAATGTGCCGGGTGAGCAGTTCTTC. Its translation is CSVDNVPGEQFF.